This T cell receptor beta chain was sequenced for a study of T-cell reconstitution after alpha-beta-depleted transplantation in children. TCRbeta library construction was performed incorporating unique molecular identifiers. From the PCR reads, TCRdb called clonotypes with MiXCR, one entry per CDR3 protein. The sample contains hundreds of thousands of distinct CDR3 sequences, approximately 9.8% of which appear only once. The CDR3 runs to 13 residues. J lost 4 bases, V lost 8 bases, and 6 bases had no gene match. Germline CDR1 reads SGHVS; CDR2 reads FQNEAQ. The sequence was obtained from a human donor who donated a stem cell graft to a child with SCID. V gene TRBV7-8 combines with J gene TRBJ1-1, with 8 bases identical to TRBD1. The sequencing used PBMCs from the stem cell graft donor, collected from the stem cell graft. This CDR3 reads CASDRGSGTEAFF. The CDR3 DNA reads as TGTGCCAGCGACAGGGGCTCGGGCACTGAAGCTTTCTTT. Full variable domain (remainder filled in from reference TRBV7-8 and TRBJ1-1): GAGVSQSPRYKVAKRGQDVALRCDPISGHVSLFWYQQALGQGPEFLTYFQNEAQLDKSGLPSDRFFAERPEGSVSTLKIQRTQQEDSAVYLCASDRGSGTEAFFGQGTRLTVV.